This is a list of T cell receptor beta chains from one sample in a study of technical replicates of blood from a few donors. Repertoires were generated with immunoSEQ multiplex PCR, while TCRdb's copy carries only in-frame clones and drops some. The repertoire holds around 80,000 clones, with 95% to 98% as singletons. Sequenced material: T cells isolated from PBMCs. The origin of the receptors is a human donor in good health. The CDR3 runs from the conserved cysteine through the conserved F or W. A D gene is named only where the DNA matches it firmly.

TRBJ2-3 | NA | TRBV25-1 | CASRSRAQADTQYF
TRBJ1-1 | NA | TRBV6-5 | CATLGGGITEAFF
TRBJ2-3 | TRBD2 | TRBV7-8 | CASSYTSGRLDTQYF
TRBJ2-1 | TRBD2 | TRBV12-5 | CASGLITSGSFYEQFF
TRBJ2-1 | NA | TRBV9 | CASSVWSSYNEQFF
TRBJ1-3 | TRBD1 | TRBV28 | CASSSGQGGSGNTIYF
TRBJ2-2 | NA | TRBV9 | CASSVSEGNTGELFF
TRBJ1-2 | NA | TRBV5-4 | CASSPTRTTFYGYTF
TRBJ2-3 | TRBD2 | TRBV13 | CASSPSWTSGSLADTQYF
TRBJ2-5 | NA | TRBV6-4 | CASSDLNRGTQYF
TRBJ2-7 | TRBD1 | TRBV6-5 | CASSMTGNYEQYF
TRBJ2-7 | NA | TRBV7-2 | CASNIYGVREQYF
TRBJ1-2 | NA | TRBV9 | CASSVALSNYGYTF
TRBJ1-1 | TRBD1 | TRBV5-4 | CASSLGTGGVDEAFF
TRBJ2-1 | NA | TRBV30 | CAWSAQLASEQFF
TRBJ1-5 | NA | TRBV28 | CATSDQPQHF
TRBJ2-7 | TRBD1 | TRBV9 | CASSVFDWTGGSYEQYF
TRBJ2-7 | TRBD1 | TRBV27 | CASSLGQARYEQYF
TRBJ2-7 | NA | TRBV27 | CASSLSLKYEQYF
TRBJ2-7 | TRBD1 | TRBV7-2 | CASSLDRGIYEQYF
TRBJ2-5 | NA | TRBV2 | CASSDADYRKETQYF
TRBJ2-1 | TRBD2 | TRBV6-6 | CASSPSRASGSNEQFF
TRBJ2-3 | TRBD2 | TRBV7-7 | CAVGLAGVDTQYF
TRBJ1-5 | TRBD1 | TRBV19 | CASSDRVGQPQHF
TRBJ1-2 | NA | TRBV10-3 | CAISESTSNYGYTF
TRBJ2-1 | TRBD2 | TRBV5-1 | CASEIAGDNEQFF
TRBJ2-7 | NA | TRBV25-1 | CAIQGSYEQYF
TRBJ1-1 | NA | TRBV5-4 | CASSSPNTEAFF
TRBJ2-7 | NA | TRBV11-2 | CASSPGWNEQYF
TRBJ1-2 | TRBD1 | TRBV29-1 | CSAQGGRGRGYGYTF
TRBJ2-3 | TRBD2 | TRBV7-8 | CASSPSGRADTQYF
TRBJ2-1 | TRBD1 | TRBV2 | CARQGSSYNEQFF
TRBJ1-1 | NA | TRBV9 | CASSVQGATEAFF
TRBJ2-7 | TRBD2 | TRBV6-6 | CASSYSLAGGMDEQYF
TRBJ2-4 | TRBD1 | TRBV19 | CASRQTGFKDIQYF
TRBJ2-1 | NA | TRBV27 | CASRAGALSYNEQFF
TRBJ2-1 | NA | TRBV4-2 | CASSQASRMDYNEQFF
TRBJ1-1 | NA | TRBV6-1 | CASSGRTGDTEAFF
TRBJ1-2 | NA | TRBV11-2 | CASSEGGGGYYGYTF
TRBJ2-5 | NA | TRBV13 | CASSFGETQYF
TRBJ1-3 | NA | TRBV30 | CAWTGGVGNTIYF
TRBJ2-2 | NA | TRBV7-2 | CASSPSFGTGELFF
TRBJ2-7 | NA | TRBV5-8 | CASTWGPQISYEQYF
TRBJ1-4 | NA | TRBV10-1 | CASSCRRDDNEKLFF
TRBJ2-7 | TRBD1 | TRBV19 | CASRDRGQGDEQYF
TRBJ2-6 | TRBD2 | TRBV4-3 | CASSQELAGSSGANVLTF